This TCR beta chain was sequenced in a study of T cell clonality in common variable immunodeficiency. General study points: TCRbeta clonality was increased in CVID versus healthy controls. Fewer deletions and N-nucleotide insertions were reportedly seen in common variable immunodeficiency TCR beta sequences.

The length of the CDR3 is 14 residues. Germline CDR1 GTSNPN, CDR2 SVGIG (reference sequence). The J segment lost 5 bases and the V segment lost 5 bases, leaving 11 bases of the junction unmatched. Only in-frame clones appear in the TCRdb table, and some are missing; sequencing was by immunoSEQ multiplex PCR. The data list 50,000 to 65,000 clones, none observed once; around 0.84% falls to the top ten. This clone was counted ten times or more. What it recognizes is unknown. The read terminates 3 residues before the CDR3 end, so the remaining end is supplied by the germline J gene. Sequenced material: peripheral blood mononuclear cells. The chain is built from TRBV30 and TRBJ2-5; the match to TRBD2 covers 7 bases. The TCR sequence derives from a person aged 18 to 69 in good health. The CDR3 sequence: CAWGGPSGRETQYF. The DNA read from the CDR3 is TGTGCCTGGGGGGGACCTAGCGGAAGGGAGACC.